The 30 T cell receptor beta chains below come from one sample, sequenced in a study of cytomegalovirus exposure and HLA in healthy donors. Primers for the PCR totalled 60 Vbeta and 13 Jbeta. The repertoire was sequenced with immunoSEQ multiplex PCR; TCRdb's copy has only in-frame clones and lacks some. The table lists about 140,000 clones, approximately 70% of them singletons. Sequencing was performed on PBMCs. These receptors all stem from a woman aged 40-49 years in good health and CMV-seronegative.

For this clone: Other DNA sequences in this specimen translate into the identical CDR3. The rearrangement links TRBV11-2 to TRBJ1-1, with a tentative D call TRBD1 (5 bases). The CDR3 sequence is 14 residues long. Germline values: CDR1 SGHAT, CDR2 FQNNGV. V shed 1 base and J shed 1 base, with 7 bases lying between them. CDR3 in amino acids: CASSLGQGNTEAFF. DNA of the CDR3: TGTGCCAGCAGCTTAGGCCAGGGGAACACTGAAGCTTTCTTT.

This chain's CDR3 is CASSYARGGYNEQFF. CDR3 DNA sequence: TGTGCCAGCAGTTACGCACGGGGGGGTTACAATGAGCAGTTCTTC. The chain is built from TRBV6-5 and TRBJ2-1; TRBD2 matches 8 bases. The CDR3 has 15 residues. In germline, CDR1 is MNHEY, CDR2 SVGAGI. V lost 2 bases and J lost 4; bases outside the gene matches: 4.

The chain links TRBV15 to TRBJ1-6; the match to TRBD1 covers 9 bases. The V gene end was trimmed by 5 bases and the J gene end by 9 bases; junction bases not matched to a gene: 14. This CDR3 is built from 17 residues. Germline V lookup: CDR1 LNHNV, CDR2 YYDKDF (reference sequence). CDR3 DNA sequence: TGTGCCACCAGCCGCCGCGGGACAGGGCCCTTCCTTTCACCCCTCCACTTT. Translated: CATSRRGTGPFLSPLHF.

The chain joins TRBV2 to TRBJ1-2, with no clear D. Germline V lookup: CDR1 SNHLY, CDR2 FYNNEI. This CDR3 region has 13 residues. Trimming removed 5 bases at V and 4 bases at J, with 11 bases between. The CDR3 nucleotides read TGTGCCAGCAGTATCGAGGAACGCTATGGCTACACCTTC. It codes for CASSIEERYGYTF.

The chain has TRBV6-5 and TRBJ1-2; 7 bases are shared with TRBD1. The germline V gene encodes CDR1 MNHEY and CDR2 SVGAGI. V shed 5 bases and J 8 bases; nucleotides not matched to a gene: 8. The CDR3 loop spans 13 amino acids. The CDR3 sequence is CASSNNRGGGYTF. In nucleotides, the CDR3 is TGTGCCAGCAGTAATAACAGGGGTGGAGGCTACACCTTC.

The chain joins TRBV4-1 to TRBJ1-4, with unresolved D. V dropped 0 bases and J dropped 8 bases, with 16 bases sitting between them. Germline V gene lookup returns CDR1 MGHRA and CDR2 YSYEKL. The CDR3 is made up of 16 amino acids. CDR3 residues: CASSQDRAGKYEKLFF. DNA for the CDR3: TGCGCCAGCAGCCAAGATCGCGCGGGGAAGTACGAAAAACTGTTTTTT.

CDR3 sequence reads: CATSREREYQGYTF. DNA for the CDR3: TGTGCCACCAGCAGAGAGAGGGAGTACCAGGGCTACACCTTC. The rearrangement uses TRBV15 and TRBJ1-2; D gene unclear. V was cut by 0 bases and J by 8 bases, with 13 bases left in between. Germline V gene sequence: CDR1 LNHNV, CDR2 YYDKDF (reference sequence). This CDR3 contains 14 residues.

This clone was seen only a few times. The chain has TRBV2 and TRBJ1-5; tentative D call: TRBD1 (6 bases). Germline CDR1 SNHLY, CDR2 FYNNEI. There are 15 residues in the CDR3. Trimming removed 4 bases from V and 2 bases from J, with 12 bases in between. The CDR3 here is CASSGQANRNQPQHF. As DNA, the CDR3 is TGTGCCAGCAGTGGACAGGCCAACCGCAATCAGCCCCAGCATTTT.

CDR3 loop: CASSTRHTSYEQYV. The CDR3 DNA follows: TGTGCCAGCAGCACGCGACATACTTCCTACGAGCAGTACGTC. This rearrangement joins TRBV28 to TRBJ2-7; D gene ambiguous. Germline assignment: CDR1 MDHEN and CDR2 SYDVKM. CDR3 length: 14 amino acids. V was pared by 6 bases and J by 1 base, with 13 bases between.

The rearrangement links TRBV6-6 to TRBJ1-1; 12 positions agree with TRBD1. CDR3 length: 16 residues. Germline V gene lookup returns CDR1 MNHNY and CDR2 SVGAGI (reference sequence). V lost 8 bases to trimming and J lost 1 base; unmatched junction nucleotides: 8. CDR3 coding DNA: TGTGCCAGCTCCATGACGGGACAGGGGGCGAACACTGAAGCTTTCTTT. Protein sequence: CASSMTGQGANTEAFF.

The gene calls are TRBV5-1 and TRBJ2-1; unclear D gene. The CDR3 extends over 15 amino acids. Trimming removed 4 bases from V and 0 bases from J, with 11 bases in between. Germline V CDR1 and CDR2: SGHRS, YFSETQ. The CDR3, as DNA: TGCGCCAGCAGCCCACGGAGTAGCTCCTACAATGAGCAGTTCTTC. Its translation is CASSPRSSSYNEQFF. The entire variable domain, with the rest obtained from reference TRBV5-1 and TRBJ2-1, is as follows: KAGVTQTPRYLIKTRGQQVTLSCSPISGHRSVSWYQQTPGQGLQFLFEYFSETQRNKGNFPGRFSGRQFSNSRSEMNVSTLELGDSALYLCASSPRSSSYNEQFFGPGTRLTVL.

CDR3 residues: CASSSDTFYGYTF. DNA of the CDR3: TGTGCCAGCAGCTCGGACACGTTTTATGGCTACACCTTC. The chain joins TRBV28 to TRBJ1-2; tentative D call: TRBD1 (5 bases). Germline lookup yields CDR1 MDHEN and CDR2 SYDVKM. The V end lost 6 bases, the J end lost 5 bases, and 13 bases lay between the germline ends. This CDR3 has 13 residues.

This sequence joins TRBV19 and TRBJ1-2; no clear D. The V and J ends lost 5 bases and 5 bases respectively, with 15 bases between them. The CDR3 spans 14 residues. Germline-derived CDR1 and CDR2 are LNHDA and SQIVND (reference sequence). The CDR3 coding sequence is TGTGCCAGTAGTTTCCAGATCATCGGGTATGGCTACACCTTC. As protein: CASSFQIIGYGYTF.

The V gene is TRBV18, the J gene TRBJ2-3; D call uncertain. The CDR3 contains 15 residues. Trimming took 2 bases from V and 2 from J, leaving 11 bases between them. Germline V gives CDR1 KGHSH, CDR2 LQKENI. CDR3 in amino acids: CASSPTLQSTDTQYF. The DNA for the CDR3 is TGTGCCAGCTCACCAACCCTTCAGTCCACAGATACGCAGTATTTT.

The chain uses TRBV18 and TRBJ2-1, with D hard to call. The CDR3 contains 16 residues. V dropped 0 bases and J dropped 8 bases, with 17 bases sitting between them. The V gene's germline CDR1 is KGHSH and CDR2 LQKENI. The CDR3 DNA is TGTGCCAGCTCACCACCGAGAGCGACCACCCGGGATGAGCAGTTCTTC. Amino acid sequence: CASSPPRATTRDEQFF.

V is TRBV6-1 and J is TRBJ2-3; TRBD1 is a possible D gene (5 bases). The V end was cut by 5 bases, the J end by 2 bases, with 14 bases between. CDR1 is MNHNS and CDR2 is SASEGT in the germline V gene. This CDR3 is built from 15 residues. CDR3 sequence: CASSKGQFDTDTQYF. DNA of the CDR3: TGTGCCAGCAGTAAGGGGCAGTTTGACACAGATACGCAGTATTTT.

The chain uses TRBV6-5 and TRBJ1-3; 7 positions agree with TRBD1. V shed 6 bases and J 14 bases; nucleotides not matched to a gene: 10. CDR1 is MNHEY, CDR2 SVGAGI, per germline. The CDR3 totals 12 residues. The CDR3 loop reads CASSRPGQLVYF. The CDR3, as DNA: TGTGCCAGCAGCCGCCCGGGACAGCTTGTATATTTT.

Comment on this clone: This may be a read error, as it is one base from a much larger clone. Here the CDR3 DNA reads TGTGCCAGCAGCTTAGGGCGGGCCACTGAAGCTTTCTTT. Its protein product is CASSLGRATEAFF. The genes are TRBV7-3 and TRBJ1-1; D not resolved. Trimming stripped 2 bases from V and 4 bases from J, with 8 bases between. The CDR3 runs to 13 residues. CDR1 is SGHTA, CDR2 FQGTGA, per germline.

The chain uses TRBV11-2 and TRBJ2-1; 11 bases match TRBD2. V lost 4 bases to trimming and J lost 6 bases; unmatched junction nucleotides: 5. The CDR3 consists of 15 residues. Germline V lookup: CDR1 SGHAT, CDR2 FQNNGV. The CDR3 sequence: CASSWFLAGGNEQFF. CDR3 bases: TGTGCCAGCAGCTGGTTCCTAGCGGGGGGCAATGAGCAGTTCTTC.

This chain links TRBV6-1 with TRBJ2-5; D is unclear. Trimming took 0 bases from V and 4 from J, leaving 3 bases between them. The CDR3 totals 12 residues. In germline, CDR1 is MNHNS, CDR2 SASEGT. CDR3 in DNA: TGTGCCAGCAGTGAAGCCGTAGAGACCCAGTACTTC. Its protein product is CASSEAVETQYF.

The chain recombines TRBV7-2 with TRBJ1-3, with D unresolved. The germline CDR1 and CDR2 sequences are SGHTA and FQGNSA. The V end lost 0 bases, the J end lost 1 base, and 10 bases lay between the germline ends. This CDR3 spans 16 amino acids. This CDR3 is CASSLAPSGSGNTIYF. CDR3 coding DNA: TGTGCCAGCAGCTTAGCTCCGAGCGGATCTGGAAACACCATATATTTT.

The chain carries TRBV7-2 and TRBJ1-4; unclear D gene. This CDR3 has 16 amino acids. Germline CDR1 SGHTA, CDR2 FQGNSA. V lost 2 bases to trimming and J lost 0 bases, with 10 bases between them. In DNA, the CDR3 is TGTGCCAGCAGCTTACTCGGCGGAGCAACTAATGAAAAACTGTTTTTT. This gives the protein CASSLLGGATNEKLFF.

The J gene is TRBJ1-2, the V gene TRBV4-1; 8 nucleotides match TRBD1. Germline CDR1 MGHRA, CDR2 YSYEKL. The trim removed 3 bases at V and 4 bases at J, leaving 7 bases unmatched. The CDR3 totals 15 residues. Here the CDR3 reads CASSHSGTGSYGYTF. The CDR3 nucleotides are TGCGCCAGCAGCCATTCCGGGACAGGATCCTATGGCTACACCTTC.

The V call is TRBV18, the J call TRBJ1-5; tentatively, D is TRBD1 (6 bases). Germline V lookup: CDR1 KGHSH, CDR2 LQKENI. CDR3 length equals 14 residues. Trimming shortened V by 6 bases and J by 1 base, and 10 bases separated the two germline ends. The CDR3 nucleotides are TGTGCCAGCTCCCCTGGACAGAGCAATCAGCCCCAGCATTTT. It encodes CASSPGQSNQPQHF.

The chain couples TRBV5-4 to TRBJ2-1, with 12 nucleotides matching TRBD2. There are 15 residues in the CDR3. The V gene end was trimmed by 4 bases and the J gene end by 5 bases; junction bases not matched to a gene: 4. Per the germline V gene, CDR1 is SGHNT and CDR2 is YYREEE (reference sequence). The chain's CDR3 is CASSNGLAGHNEQFF. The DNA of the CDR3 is TGTGCCAGCAGCAATGGACTAGCGGGGCACAATGAGCAGTTCTTC.

Written as DNA, the CDR3 is TGTGCCAGCAGCCCAAGGCAGGGGACTGGAAACACCATATATTTT. Translating it yields CASSPRQGTGNTIYF. The J gene is TRBJ1-3, the V gene TRBV7-2, with TRBD1 as a possible D gene (6 bases). V was pared by 5 bases and J by 2 bases, with 13 bases between. The CDR3 runs 15 residues. Germline values: CDR1 SGHTA, CDR2 FQGNSA.

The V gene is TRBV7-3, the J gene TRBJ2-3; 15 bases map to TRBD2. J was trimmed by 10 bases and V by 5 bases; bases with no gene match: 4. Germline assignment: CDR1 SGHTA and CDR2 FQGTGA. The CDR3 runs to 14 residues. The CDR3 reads CASSPRTSGGAQYF. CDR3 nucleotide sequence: TGTGCCAGCAGCCCTCGGACTAGCGGGGGGGCGCAGTATTTT. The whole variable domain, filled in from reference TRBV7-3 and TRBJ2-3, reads GAGVSQTPSNKVTEKGKYVELRCDPISGHTALYWYRQSLGQGPEFLIYFQGTGAADDSGLPNDRFFAVRPEGSVSTLKIQRTERGDSAVYLCASSPRTSGGAQYFGPGTRLTVL.

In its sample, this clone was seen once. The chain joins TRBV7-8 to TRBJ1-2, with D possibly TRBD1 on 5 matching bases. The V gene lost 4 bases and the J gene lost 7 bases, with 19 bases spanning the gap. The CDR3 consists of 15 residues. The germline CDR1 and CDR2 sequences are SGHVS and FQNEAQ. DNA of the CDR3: TGTGCCAGCAGCTCCAACTCGGGACTCGCAGGTGGCTACACCTTC. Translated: CASSSNSGLAGGYTF.

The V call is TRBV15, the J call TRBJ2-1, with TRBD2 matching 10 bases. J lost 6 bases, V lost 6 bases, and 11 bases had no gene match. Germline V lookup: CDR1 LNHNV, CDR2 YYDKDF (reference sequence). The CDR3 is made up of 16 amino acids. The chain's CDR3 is CATRNSAGGHFNEQFF. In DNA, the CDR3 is TGTGCCACCAGAAACTCAGCGGGGGGGCATTTCAATGAGCAGTTCTTC.

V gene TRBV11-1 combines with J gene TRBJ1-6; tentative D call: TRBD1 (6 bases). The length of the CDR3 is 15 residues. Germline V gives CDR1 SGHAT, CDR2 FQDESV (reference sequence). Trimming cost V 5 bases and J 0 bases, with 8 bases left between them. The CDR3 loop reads CASSMDSSYNSPLHF. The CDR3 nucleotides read TGTGCCAGCAGCATGGACAGCTCCTATAATTCACCCCTCCACTTT.